This is a list of T cell receptor beta chains from one sample in a study of blood T cell repertoires in COVID-19. Data came from immunoSEQ multiplex PCR; TCRdb stores just in-frame clones and leaves some out. Among under 300,000 clones listed, more than 80% were seen once. The sequencing sample was made of peripheral blood. These receptor sequences come from a human donor in a cohort sampled during active COVID-19. Each CDR3 is given with its conserved first and last residue. The order of the fields is clone size, D gene, J gene, V gene, CDR3 DNA, CDR3 protein. The D gene is left open where the match is weak. Only some rows state a clone size, as once, few, many or a class for expanded clones.

.	TRBD1	TRBJ1-4	TRBV2	TGTGCCAGCAGGGAAAATAACAGGGGGTCTAATGAAAAACTGTTTTTT	CASRENNRGSNEKLFF
.	.	TRBJ1-2	TRBV28	TGTGCCAGCAGTTTTACAGGGAACTATGGCTACACCTTC	CASSFTGNYGYTF
once	TRBD2	TRBJ2-2	TRBV7-2	TGTGCCAGCAGCTTAGGACTAGCGGGAGCCGGGGAGCTGTTTTTT	CASSLGLAGAGELFF
.	.	TRBJ2-7	TRBV19	TGTGCCAGTAGTATAGGGGGGACTCCCACCTACGAGCAGTACTTC	CASSIGGTPTYEQYF
.	TRBD1	TRBJ1-1	TRBV13	TGTGCCAGCAGCAAGGGACAGGGGGCAAGCACTGAAGCTTTCTTT	CASSKGQGASTEAFF
.	.	TRBJ1-2	TRBV2	TGTGCCAGCTCAACTGGAGGGAGGGGACATGGCTACACCTTC	CASSTGGRGHGYTF
.	.	TRBJ2-3	TRBV28	TGTGCCAGCAGGGGAGCGTCCGATACGCAGTATTTT	CASRGASDTQYF
.	.	TRBJ2-2	TRBV7-3	TGTGCCAGCAAGAGGGATTCTTCGGGGACCGGGGAGCTGTTTTTT	CASKRDSSGTGELFF
.	.	TRBJ1-4	TRBV29-1	TGCAGCGTTCTCTCCCCGGTTGCAACTAATGAAAAACTGTTTTTT	CSVLSPVATNEKLFF
.	.	TRBJ2-5	TRBV5-1	TGCGCCAGCAGCTTCGGGGAAGAGACCCAGTACTTC	CASSFGEETQYF
.	.	TRBJ2-7	TRBV11-2	TGTGCCAGCAGCTTAGGGGACTTCTCCTACGAGCAGTACTTC	CASSLGDFSYEQYF
.	.	TRBJ2-6	TRBV9	TGTGCCAGCAGCGTAGGAGGCGGGTCCTCTGGGGCCAACGTCCTGACTTTC	CASSVGGGSSGANVLTF
.	.	TRBJ2-7	TRBV11-2	TGTGCCAGCAGCTTCCCTCTAAACGAGCAGTACTTC	CASSFPLNEQYF
.	.	TRBJ2-7	TRBV5-6	TGTGCCAGCAGCCTCGGCAAAGCGACCTACGAGCAGTACTTC	CASSLGKATYEQYF
.	TRBD1	TRBJ2-3	TRBV28	TGTGCCACCTCTACAGGGGGCAGGGCAGATACGCAGTATTTT	CATSTGGRADTQYF
few	.	TRBJ1-5	TRBV24-1	TGTGCCACCAGTGATGGCAGTAACAATCAGCCCCAGCATTTT	CATSDGSNNQPQHF
.	TRBD1	TRBJ1-2	TRBV27	TGTGCCAGCAGTTTCCTAACAGGGGGCGGATTAGGGGGCTACACCTTC	CASSFLTGGGLGGYTF
.	TRBD1	TRBJ2-5	TRBV5-1	TGCGCCAGCAGCTTGGAGGGGGCAGAGACCCAGTACTTC	CASSLEGAETQYF
.	TRBD2	TRBJ2-2	TRBV19	TGTGCCAGTAGTATTTTAGCGGGAGGGGGCACCGGGGAGCTGTTTTTT	CASSILAGGGTGELFF
once	TRBD2	TRBJ2-1	TRBV9	TGTGCCAGCAGCGTAGGACTAGCGGGAGGAGGTGAGCAGTTCTTC	CASSVGLAGGGEQFF
.	.	TRBJ2-7	TRBV6-5	TGTGCCAGCACGAGGGTTAGTATCCACGAGCAGTACTTC	CASTRVSIHEQYF
.	TRBD1	TRBJ2-5	TRBV11-3	TGTGCCAGCAGCACAGGGGTGGCAGGGGCCGGGGAGACCCAGTACTTC	CASSTGVAGAGETQYF
.	TRBD1	TRBJ2-3	TRBV15	TGTGCCACCAGCACGACAGGGAGCATCACAGATACGCAGTATTTT	CATSTTGSITDTQYF